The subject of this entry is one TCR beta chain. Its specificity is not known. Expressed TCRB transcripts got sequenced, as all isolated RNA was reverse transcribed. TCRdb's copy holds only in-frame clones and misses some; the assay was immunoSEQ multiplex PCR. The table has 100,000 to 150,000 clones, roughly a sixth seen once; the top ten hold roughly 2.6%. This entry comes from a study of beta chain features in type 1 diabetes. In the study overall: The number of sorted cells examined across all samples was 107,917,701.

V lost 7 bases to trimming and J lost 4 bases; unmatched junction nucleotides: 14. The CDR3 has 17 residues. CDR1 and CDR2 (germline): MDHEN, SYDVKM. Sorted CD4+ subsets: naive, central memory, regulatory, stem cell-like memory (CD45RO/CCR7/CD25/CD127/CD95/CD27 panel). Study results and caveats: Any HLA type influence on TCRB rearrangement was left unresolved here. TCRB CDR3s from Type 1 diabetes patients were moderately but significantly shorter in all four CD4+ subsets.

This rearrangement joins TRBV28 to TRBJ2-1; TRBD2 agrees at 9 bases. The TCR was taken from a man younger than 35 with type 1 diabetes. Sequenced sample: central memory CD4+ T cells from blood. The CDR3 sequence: CASTGGGASTPYNEQFF. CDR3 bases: TGTGCCAGCACTGGCGGGGGGGCATCCACGCCTTACAATGAGCAGTTCTTC.